Listed here is a single TCR beta chain. The CDR3 loop spans 12 amino acids. Per the germline V gene, CDR1 is PRHDT and CDR2 is FYEKMQ (reference sequence). V was shortened by 4 bases and J by 13 bases, with 13 bases between the two germline ends. The data derive from a study of T cell responses to AZD1222 COVID-19 vaccine. The method was immunoSEQ multiplex PCR; TCRdb's version includes in-frame clones alone and lacks a portion of them. The profile shows about 120,000 clones, 87% of them singletons. The source was peripheral blood, collected 28 days after the second AZD1222 dose. The chain is built from TRBV13 and TRBJ1-4; no clear D gene. The TCR sequence derives from an adult who received the AZD1222 COVID-19 vaccine. CDR3 nucleotides: TGTGCCAGCAGCTCCACCCTGGGCAGACTGTTTTTT. This encodes CASSSTLGRLFF.